Below are 30 T cell receptor beta chains sequenced from a single sample in a study of blood T cell repertoires in COVID-19. The method was immunoSEQ multiplex PCR; TCRdb's version includes in-frame clones alone and lacks a portion of them. Among fewer than 500,000 clones, around 89% were seen once, and the ten largest hold approximately 4.5%. The sequenced sample consisted of peripheral blood. The receptor set was obtained from a woman aged 25 to 45 with acute or convalescent COVID-19.

This rearrangement joins TRBV10-3 to TRBJ2-7, with 11 bases identical to TRBD2. This CDR3 has 17 amino acids. The junction had 13 bases not matched to a gene; V was cut back by 3 bases and J by 6 bases. Germline assignment: CDR1 ENHRY and CDR2 SYGVKD. DNA of the CDR3: TGTGCCATCAGTGATCCCCTGACTAGCGGGGTACTCAGCGAGCAGTACTTC. This encodes CAISDPLTSGVLSEQYF.

This rearrangement joins TRBV9 to TRBJ2-1; tentative D call: TRBD2 (6 bases). Per the germline V gene, CDR1 is SGDLS and CDR2 is YYNGEE. The CDR3 sequence is 14 residues long. V was trimmed by 0 bases and J by 6 bases, leaving 10 bases between them. CDR3: CASSVGDSGNEQFF. DNA of the CDR3: TGTGCCAGCAGCGTAGGGGACTCAGGCAATGAGCAGTTCTTC.

This clone was detected a few times. The chain combines TRBV5-1 with TRBJ1-4; 9 bases fit TRBD1. The V and J ends lost 1 base and 4 bases, in that order; junction bases with no gene match: 2. The CDR3 contains 15 residues. CDR1 and CDR2 (germline): SGHRS, YFSETQ. CDR3 in amino acids: CASSLSGQGNEKLFF. CDR3 sequence (DNA): TGCGCCAGCAGCTTGTCGGGACAGGGTAATGAAAAACTGTTTTTT.

V and J are TRBV15 and TRBJ2-5; the match to TRBD1 covers 9 bases. The CDR3 spans 13 residues. Germline V lookup: CDR1 LNHNV, CDR2 YYDKDF (reference sequence). After removal of 5 bases from V and 4 bases from J, the junction contained 2 bases not matched to a gene. The DNA for the CDR3 is TGTGCCACCAGCTGGACAGGGGCAGAGACCCAGTACTTC. Translation gives CATSWTGAETQYF.

This clone has just a few counts. V gene TRBV10-3 combines with J gene TRBJ1-5, with TRBD1 as a possible D gene (6 bases). The CDR3 is made up of 17 amino acids. V was pared by 0 bases and J by 0 bases, with 12 bases between. CDR1 is ENHRY and CDR2 is SYGVKD in the germline V gene. CDR3 in DNA: TGTGCCATCAGTGAGTCGCCCCGGACAGTTAGCAATCAGCCCCAGCATTTT. This translates into CAISESPRTVSNQPQHF.

This chain connects TRBV19 to TRBJ2-1; TRBD2 is a possible D gene (5 bases). This CDR3 region has 15 residues. Germline V CDR1 and CDR2: LNHDA, SQIVND (reference sequence). Trimming removed 7 bases at V and 7 bases at J, with 20 bases between. The CDR3 is CASMDGQRDRNEQFF. The CDR3 bases are TGTGCCAGTATGGACGGGCAGAGGGATAGGAATGAGCAGTTCTTC.

This chain links TRBV7-6 with TRBJ2-7; 9 bases are shared with TRBD1. J was trimmed by 6 bases and V by 0 bases; bases with no gene match: 6. The germline V gene encodes CDR1 SGHVS and CDR2 FNYEAQ. CDR3 length equals 15 residues. Here the CDR3 reads CASSLARGQGVEQYF. The CDR3 region has the DNA TGTGCCAGCAGCTTAGCTCGGGGACAGGGAGTCGAGCAGTACTTC.

The chain links TRBV6-1 to TRBJ2-1, with 8 bases that match TRBD2. The CDR3 has 16 amino acids. V dropped 1 base and J dropped 0; count of bases not matched to a gene: 2. The germline V gene has CDR1 MNHNS and CDR2 SASEGT. The CDR3 nucleotides are TGTGCCAGCAGTGAAGTAGCGGGGAGCTCCTACAATGAGCAGTTCTTC. As protein: CASSEVAGSSYNEQFF.

The chain joins TRBV29-1 to TRBJ2-7; 11 positions agree with TRBD2. This CDR3 region has 14 residues. Per germline, CDR1 SQVTM and CDR2 ANQGSEA. V shed 5 bases and J 0 bases; nucleotides not matched to a gene: 3. The CDR3 DNA reads as TGCAGCGTTTGGACTAGCGGGTCCTCCTACGAGCAGTACTTC. Translated: CSVWTSGSSYEQYF.

The chain uses TRBV15 and TRBJ2-3; TRBD2 aligns across 14 bases. The CDR3 extends over 17 amino acids. Per germline, CDR1 LNHNV and CDR2 YYDKDF (reference sequence). After removal of 8 bases from V and 5 bases from J, the junction contained 12 bases not matched to a gene. For the CDR3, the DNA is TGTGCCACCCGACCGACTAGCGGGGGGGCCGGTAGAGATACGCAGTATTTT. Protein sequence: CATRPTSGGAGRDTQYF.

This chain links TRBV4-1 with TRBJ2-5, with a possible D match to TRBD1 (6 bases). Germline V gives CDR1 MGHRA, CDR2 YSYEKL. V lost 0 bases and J 1 base, leaving 6 bases between the germline ends. The CDR3 has 14 residues. CDR3 protein: CASSQEGAQETQYF. In DNA form, the CDR3 reads TGCGCCAGCAGCCAAGAGGGGGCCCAAGAGACCCAGTACTTC.

The V and J genes are TRBV6-2 or TRBV6-3 and TRBJ1-2; 8 nucleotides align to TRBD1. Germline V lookup: CDR1 MNHEY, CDR2 SVGEGT. This CDR3 is 17 amino acids long. V dropped 4 bases and J dropped 10; count of bases not matched to a gene: 20. CDR3 sequence reads: CASSLQGQAPSLVDYTF. CDR3 sequence (DNA): TGTGCCAGCAGTTTACAGGGACAGGCCCCCTCGTTGGTTGACTACACCTTC.

The rearrangement links TRBV14 to TRBJ1-3; weak D call: TRBD1 (5 bases). The CDR3 consists of 17 residues. Trimming shortened V by 0 bases and J by 4 bases, and 16 bases separated the two germline ends. In germline, CDR1 is SGHDN, CDR2 FVKESK. This CDR3 reads CASSQERGGPWGNTIYF. The CDR3, as DNA: TGTGCCAGCAGCCAAGAGCGGGGCGGCCCCTGGGGAAACACCATATATTTT.

The chain combines TRBV12-3 or TRBV12-4 with TRBJ1-1; maybe TRBD1 (5 bases). The V end was cut by 5 bases, the J end by 6 bases, with 13 bases between. The CDR3 spans 13 residues. The CDR3 region is CASSIVSGAEAFF. In DNA, the CDR3 is TGTGCCAGCAGTATAGTCTCGGGGGCTGAAGCTTTCTTT.

The chain links TRBV11-2 to TRBJ1-1, with TRBD1 matching 9 bases. Germline loops: CDR1 SGHAT, CDR2 FQNNGV. The V gene end was trimmed by 5 bases and the J gene end by 3 bases; junction bases not matched to a gene: 7. CDR3 size: 15 residues. The CDR3 nucleotides are TGTGCCAGCAGCCGGTGGACAGGGGCGGACACTGAAGCTTTCTTT. This gives the protein CASSRWTGADTEAFF.

This chain joins TRBV14 and TRBJ2-5; 9 nucleotides line up with TRBD2. The CDR3 runs to 16 residues. V shed 1 base and J 4 bases; nucleotides not matched to a gene: 7. CDR1 is SGHDN, CDR2 FVKESK, per germline. CDR3 region: CASSQAAGGLIETQYF. CDR3 nucleotide sequence: TGTGCCAGCAGCCAAGCGGCGGGGGGGCTTATAGAGACCCAGTACTTC.

The chain is built from TRBV3-1 (or the pseudogene TRBV3-2) and TRBJ2-1, with D perhaps TRBD2 (7 bases). The V end was cut by 1 base, the J end by 5 bases, with 15 bases between. CDR1 and CDR2 from the germline V gene are LGHDT and YNNKEL (reference sequence). The CDR3 extends over 16 amino acids. CDR3 DNA sequence: TGTGCCAGCAGCCAAGTCATCGCGGGGGCGAACAATGAGCAGTTCTTC. Amino acid sequence: CASSQVIAGANNEQFF.

The rearrangement uses TRBV24-1 and TRBJ1-5; no definite D call. Germline-derived CDR1 and CDR2 are KGHDR and SFDVKD. CDR3 size: 14 residues. Trimming pared 3 bases from V and 7 bases from J, leaving 12 bases between. The CDR3 region is CATSDLSDGQPQHF. CDR3 bases: TGTGCCACCAGTGATCTTTCCGACGGGCAGCCCCAGCATTTT.

Concerning this clone itself: This same CDR3 is encoded by further DNA sequences in the sample. The CDR3 here is CSASSGGSSYEQYF. The CDR3 DNA is TGCAGTGCTAGTTCAGGGGGGAGCTCCTACGAGCAGTACTTC. The chain combines TRBV20-1 with TRBJ2-7; a weak D match, TRBD1 (7 bases). V shed 3 bases and J shed 0 bases, with 12 bases lying between them. Germline CDR1 is DFQATT and CDR2 is SNEGSKA (reference sequence). The CDR3 sequence is 14 residues long.

The CDR3: CAWQDSRNTEAFF. The CDR3, as DNA: TGTGCCTGGCAGGACAGTCGGAACACTGAAGCTTTCTTT. The V gene is TRBV30, the J gene TRBJ1-1, with D possibly TRBD1 on 6 matching bases. The CDR3 is 13 amino acids. V shed 5 bases and J shed 1 base, with 11 bases lying between them. From germline, CDR1 is GTSNPN and CDR2 SVGIG (reference sequence).

The chain employs TRBV13 and TRBJ1-2; TRBD1 is a possible D gene (6 bases). The V end lost 4 bases, the J end lost 8 bases, and 20 bases lay between the germline ends. The CDR3 is made up of 15 amino acids. Germline loops: CDR1 PRHDT, CDR2 FYEKMQ (reference sequence). The DNA for the CDR3 is TGTGCCAGCAGCTCTAACACATACAGGGTTCACGGCTACACCTTC. The encoded protein is CASSSNTYRVHGYTF.

The chain joins TRBV27 to TRBJ1-1; 8 bases agree with TRBD1. CDR3 length: 18 amino acids. Germline V lookup: CDR1 MNHEY, CDR2 SMNVEV (reference sequence). V shed 1 base, J shed 4 bases, and the junction held 14 bases outside the gene matches. CDR3 loop: CASSLLGQASYGGTEAFF. The DNA of the CDR3 is TGTGCCAGCAGTTTATTGGGACAGGCTTCCTACGGGGGCACTGAAGCTTTCTTT.

This clone was found once. V and J are TRBV10-3 and TRBJ2-7; 8 nucleotides align to TRBD1. This CDR3 comprises 15 residues. The V gene's germline CDR1 is ENHRY and CDR2 SYGVKD. The junction had 7 bases not matched to a gene; V was cut back by 0 bases and J by 6 bases. DNA of the CDR3: TGTGCCATCAGTGAGTCGACAGGGGCGCCGGGCGAGCAGTACTTC. This encodes CAISESTGAPGEQYF.

This clone was seen a handful of times. This chain uses TRBV6-2 or TRBV6-3 with TRBJ1-1; 7 nucleotides align to TRBD1. The CDR3 loop spans 18 amino acids. Germline loops: CDR1 MNHEY, CDR2 SVGEGT. V was pared by 0 bases and J by 7 bases, with 17 bases of the junction left unmatched. The chain's CDR3 is CASSYSLYPAGGSVEAFF. The CDR3 coding sequence is TGTGCCAGCAGTTACTCCCTTTACCCCGCAGGGGGATCCGTTGAAGCTTTCTTT.

The V gene is TRBV18, the J gene TRBJ2-7; TRBD2 aligns across 11 bases. Germline V gene data show CDR1 as KGHSH and CDR2 as LQKENI. The V and J ends lost 6 bases and 3 bases, in that order; junction bases with no gene match: 4. The CDR3 runs to 14 residues. DNA for the CDR3: TGTGCCAGCTCTCGTAGCGGGGGGGACTACGAGCAGTACTTC. Translating it yields CASSRSGGDYEQYF.

The rearrangement joins TRBV4-1 to TRBJ1-1, with TRBD1 matching over 8 bases. The trim removed 4 bases at V and 5 bases at J, leaving 9 bases unmatched. The CDR3 has 15 amino acids. Germline assignment: CDR1 MGHRA and CDR2 YSYEKL. CDR3 bases: TGCGCCAGCAGCCTGACAGGGGTGGGAGATACTGAAGCTTTCTTT. Its translation is CASSLTGVGDTEAFF.

This chain joins TRBV5-1 and TRBJ2-3; the D is unclear. Germline V gene sequence: CDR1 SGHRS, CDR2 YFSETQ. CDR3 length equals 12 residues. V was trimmed by 7 bases and J by 2 bases, leaving 8 bases between them. The CDR3 DNA reads as TGCGCCAGCGGCAGTCCCACAGATACGCAGTATTTT. This codes for CASGSPTDTQYF.

The chain joins TRBV3-1 (or the pseudogene TRBV3-2) to TRBJ2-5; TRBD1 matches at 7 bases. Trimming cost V 4 bases and J 3 bases; bases outside gene matches: 5. The germline gives CDR1 LGHDT, CDR2 YNNKEL (reference sequence). The CDR3 runs 14 residues. In DNA form, the CDR3 reads TGTGCCAGCAGCCTGGGACAGATAAAAGAGACCCAGTACTTC. Its protein product is CASSLGQIKETQYF.

The chain couples TRBV24-1 to TRBJ2-7; 7 bases match TRBD2. This CDR3 comprises 15 residues. Looked up from germline, CDR1 is KGHDR and CDR2 is SFDVKD. The V gene end was trimmed by 5 bases and the J gene end by 6 bases; junction bases not matched to a gene: 12. The CDR3 protein is CATSARGEGRSEQYF. CDR3 DNA: TGTGCCACCAGTGCCCGCGGGGAGGGGCGATCCGAGCAGTACTTC.

The chain is built from TRBV7-9 and TRBJ1-1; D might be TRBD1 (5 bases). The CDR3 runs 15 residues. The V and J ends lost 5 bases and 0 bases respectively, with 13 bases between them. The germline V gene encodes CDR1 SEHNR and CDR2 FQNEAQ (reference sequence). This CDR3 is CASSTLGEVNTEAFF. The CDR3 nucleotides read TGTGCCAGCAGCACCCTGGGGGAGGTGAACACTGAAGCTTTCTTT.